The 9 T cell receptor beta chains listed next were all sequenced from one sample in a study of T cell responses to AZD1222 COVID-19 vaccine. The protocol was immunoSEQ multiplex PCR, while the TCRdb copy is restricted to in-frame clones and leaves out a portion. The table shows 90,000 to 130,000 clones, with approximately 94% occurring only once. The sample in question was peripheral blood, obtained 28 days after the second AZD1222 dose. Receptor source: an adult who received the AZD1222 COVID-19 vaccine.

J is TRBJ1-3 and V is TRBV12-5; D is unclear. The CDR3 contains 12 residues. Germline CDR1 reads LGHNT; CDR2 reads FRNRAP. Between the trimmed V and J ends, which lost 0 bases and 6 bases, there was a span of 3 bases. This CDR3 reads CASGLVENTIYF. In nucleotides, the CDR3 is TGTGCTAGTGGTTTGGTAGAAAACACCATATATTTT.

The V gene is TRBV3-1 (or the pseudogene TRBV3-2), the J gene TRBJ2-5; TRBD2 might be the D (6 bases). The CDR3 loop spans 16 amino acids. Deletions cut 0 bases from V and 9 bases from J, with 20 bases between. Germline values: CDR1 LGHDT, CDR2 YNNKEL (reference sequence). The CDR3 nucleotides are TGTGCCAGCAGCCAAGATCCCCCTAGCCGATGGGGGGCCCAGTACTTC. This sequence encodes CASSQDPPSRWGAQYF.

This chain links TRBV11-3 with TRBJ1-1, with D possibly matching TRBD1 (6 bases). Germline assignment: CDR1 SGHNT and CDR2 YENEEA. The CDR3 spans 13 residues. V shed 2 bases and J shed 9 bases, with 13 bases lying between them. The CDR3 loop is CASSLRGNPQAFF. CDR3 sequence (DNA): TGTGCCAGCAGCTTAAGGGGGAATCCTCAAGCTTTCTTT.

This chain connects TRBV3-1 (or the pseudogene TRBV3-2) to TRBJ1-2; the D gene is possibly TRBD1 (6 bases). The CDR3 loop spans 15 amino acids. From germline, CDR1 is LGHDT and CDR2 YNNKEL (reference sequence). V lost 0 bases, J lost 6 bases, and 14 bases lay in between. The CDR3 is CASSQDWGGLDGYTF. The CDR3 DNA sequence: TGTGCCAGCAGCCAAGATTGGGGGGGCTTGGATGGCTACACCTTC.

The V call is TRBV3-1 (or the pseudogene TRBV3-2), the J call TRBJ1-2; 10 bases agree with TRBD1. CDR3 size: 16 residues. Germline CDR1 reads LGHDT; CDR2 reads YNNKEL (reference sequence). The ends lost 1 base at V and 8 bases at J; junction bases unmatched: 10. CDR3 DNA: TGTGCCAGCAGCCAAGTACCCTCCGGGACAGGGGCGGGCTACACCTTC. Translated, it gives CASSQVPSGTGAGYTF.

This chain uses TRBV12-3 or TRBV12-4 with TRBJ1-1; D gene ambiguous. The length of the CDR3 is 13 residues. The V end lost 3 bases, the J end lost 9 bases, and 14 bases lay between the germline ends. Here the CDR3 reads CASSLLGEVQAFF. CDR3 DNA sequence: TGTGCCAGCAGTTTGCTCGGAGAAGTTCAAGCTTTCTTT.

The rearrangement joins TRBV5-1 to TRBJ2-2; 10 bases line up with TRBD2. CDR3 length equals 21 residues. Germline CDR1 SGHRS, CDR2 YFSETQ. Trimming removed 1 base from V and 0 bases from J; junction bases left unmatched: 15. The CDR3 coding sequence is TGCGCCAGCAGCTTGTCTGGTGTCCAGCGGGAGGGCAGATCGAACACCGGGGAGCTGTTTTTT. It codes for CASSLSGVQREGRSNTGELFF.

The CDR3 loop is CASRATGTGYGYTF. The CDR3 bases are TGTGCCAGCAGAGCTACCGGGACAGGATATGGCTACACCTTC. V is TRBV6-5 and J is TRBJ1-2; TRBD1 agrees at 8 bases. This CDR3 spans 14 amino acids. From germline, CDR1 is MNHEY and CDR2 SVGAGI. Trimming took 6 bases from V and 5 from J; bases not matched to a gene: 8.

This clone was recorded once. This chain uses TRBV5-5 with TRBJ1-4, with D possibly being TRBD1 (6 bases). This CDR3 comprises 16 residues. Germline V gene data show CDR1 as SGHKS and CDR2 as YYEKEE (reference sequence). Trimming cost V 3 bases and J 5 bases, with 17 bases left between them. CDR3 coding DNA: TGTGCCAGCAGCTGGGGACATCGCGAATTCAATGAAAAACTGTTTTTT. It is translated as CASSWGHREFNEKLFF. Combining the CDR3 with reference TRBV5-5 and TRBJ1-4 gives the whole variable domain DAGVTQSPTHLIKTRGQQVTLRCSPISGHKSVSWYQQVLGQGPQFIFQYYEKEERGRGNFPDRFSARQFPNYSSELNVNALLLGDSALYLCASSWGHREFNEKLFFGSGTQLSVL.